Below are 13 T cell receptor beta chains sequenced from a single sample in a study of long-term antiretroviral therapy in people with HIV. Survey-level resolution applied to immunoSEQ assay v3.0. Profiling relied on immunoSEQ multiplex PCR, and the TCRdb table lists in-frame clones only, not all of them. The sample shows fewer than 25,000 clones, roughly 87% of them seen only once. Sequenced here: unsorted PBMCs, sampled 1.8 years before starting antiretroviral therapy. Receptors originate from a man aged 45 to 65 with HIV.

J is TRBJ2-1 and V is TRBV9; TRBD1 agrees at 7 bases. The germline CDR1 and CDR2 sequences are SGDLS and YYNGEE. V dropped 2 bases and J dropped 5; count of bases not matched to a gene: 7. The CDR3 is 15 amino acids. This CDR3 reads CASSVNRGRNNEQFF. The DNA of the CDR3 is TGTGCCAGCAGCGTGAACAGGGGAAGGAACAATGAGCAGTTCTTC. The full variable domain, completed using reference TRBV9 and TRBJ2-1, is DSGVTQTPKHLITATGQRVTLRCSPRSGDLSVYWYQQSLDQGLQFLIQYYNGEERAKGNILERFSAQQFPDLHSELNLSSLELGDSALYFCASSVNRGRNNEQFFGPGTRLTVL.

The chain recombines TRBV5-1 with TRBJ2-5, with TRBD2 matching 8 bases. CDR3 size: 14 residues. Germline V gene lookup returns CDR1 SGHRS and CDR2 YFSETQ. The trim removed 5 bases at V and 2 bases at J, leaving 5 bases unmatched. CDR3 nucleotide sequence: TGCGCCAGCAGTTCTGGGACTAGGCAAGAGACCCAGTACTTC. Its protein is CASSSGTRQETQYF.

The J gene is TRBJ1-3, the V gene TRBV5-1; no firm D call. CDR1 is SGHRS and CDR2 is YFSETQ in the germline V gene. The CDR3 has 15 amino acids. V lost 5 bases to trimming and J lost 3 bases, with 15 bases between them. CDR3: CASSSLEGGGNTIYF. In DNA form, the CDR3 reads TGCGCCAGCAGTTCCCTAGAGGGCGGTGGAAACACCATATATTTT.

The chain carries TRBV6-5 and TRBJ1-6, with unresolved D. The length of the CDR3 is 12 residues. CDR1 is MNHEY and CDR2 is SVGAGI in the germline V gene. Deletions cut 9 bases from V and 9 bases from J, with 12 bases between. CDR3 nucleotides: TGTGCCAGTTTTACTAGGGTTTCACCCCTCCACTTT. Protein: CASFTRVSPLHF.

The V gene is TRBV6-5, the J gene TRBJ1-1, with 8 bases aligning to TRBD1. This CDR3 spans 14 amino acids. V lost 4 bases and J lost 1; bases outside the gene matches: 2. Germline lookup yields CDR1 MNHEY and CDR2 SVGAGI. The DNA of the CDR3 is TGTGCCAGCAGTTTCGGACAGGGGAACACTGAAGCTTTCTTT. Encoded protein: CASSFGQGNTEAFF.

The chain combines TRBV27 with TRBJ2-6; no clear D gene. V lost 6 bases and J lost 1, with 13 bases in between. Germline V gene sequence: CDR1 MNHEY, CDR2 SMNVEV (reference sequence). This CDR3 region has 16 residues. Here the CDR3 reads CASRSKGASGANVLTF. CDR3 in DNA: TGTGCCAGCAGATCGAAGGGTGCGTCTGGGGCCAACGTCCTGACTTTC.

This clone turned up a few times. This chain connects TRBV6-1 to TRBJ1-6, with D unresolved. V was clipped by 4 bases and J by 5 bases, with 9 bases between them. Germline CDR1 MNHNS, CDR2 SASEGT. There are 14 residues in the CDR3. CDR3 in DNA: TGTGCCAGCAGTGTAGAGGGTCATAATTCACCCCTCCACTTT. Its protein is CASSVEGHNSPLHF.

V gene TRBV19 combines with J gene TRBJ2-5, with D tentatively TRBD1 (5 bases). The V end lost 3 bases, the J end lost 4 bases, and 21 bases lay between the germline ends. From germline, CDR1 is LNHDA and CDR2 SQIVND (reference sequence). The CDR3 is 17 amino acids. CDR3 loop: CASSIAFELGVPETQYF. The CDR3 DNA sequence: TGTGCCAGTAGTATCGCCTTTGAGCTAGGGGTTCCAGAGACCCAGTACTTC. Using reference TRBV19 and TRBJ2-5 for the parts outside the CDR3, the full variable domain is DGGITQSPKYLFRKEGQNVTLSCEQNLNHDAMYWYRQDPGQGLRLIYYSQIVNDFQKGDIAEGYSVSREKKESFPLTVTSAQKNPTAFYLCASSIAFELGVPETQYFGPGTRLLVL.

CDR3 loop: CASTGSAQFF. CDR3 bases: TGTGCCAGCACAGGGTCTGCGCAGTTCTTC. The genes are TRBV5-5 and TRBJ2-1, with D perhaps matching TRBD1 (5 bases). V was pared by 6 bases and J by 12 bases, with 10 bases between. The CDR3 length is 10 residues. Germline lookup yields CDR1 SGHKS and CDR2 YYEKEE (reference sequence).

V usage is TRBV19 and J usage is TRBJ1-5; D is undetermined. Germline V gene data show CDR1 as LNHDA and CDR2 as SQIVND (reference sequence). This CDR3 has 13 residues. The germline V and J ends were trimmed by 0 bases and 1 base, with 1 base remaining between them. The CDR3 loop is CASSIESNQPQHF. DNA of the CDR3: TGTGCCAGTAGTATAGAAAGCAATCAGCCCCAGCATTTT.

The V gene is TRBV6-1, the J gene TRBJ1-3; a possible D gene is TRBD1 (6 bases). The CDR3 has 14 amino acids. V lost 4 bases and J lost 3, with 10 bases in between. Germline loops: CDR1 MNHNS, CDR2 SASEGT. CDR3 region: CASSAGGVGNTIYF. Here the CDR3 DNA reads TGTGCCAGCAGTGCGGGGGGCGTTGGAAACACCATATATTTT.

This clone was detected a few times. The CDR3 DNA is TGTGCCAGCAGTTACGGCGGAAAGGACACCGGGGAGCTGTTTTTT. This encodes CASSYGGKDTGELFF. This chain uses TRBV6-7 with TRBJ2-2, with D unclear. TRBV6-7 qualifies as an ORF whose function is uncertain. The germline V and J ends were trimmed by 2 bases and 3 bases, with 10 bases remaining between them. There are 15 residues in the CDR3.

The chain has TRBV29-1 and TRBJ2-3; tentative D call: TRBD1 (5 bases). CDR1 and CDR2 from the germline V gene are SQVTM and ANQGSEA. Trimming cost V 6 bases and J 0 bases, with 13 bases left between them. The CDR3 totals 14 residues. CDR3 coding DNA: TGCAGCGTCACAGGTTCCACTAGCACAGATACGCAGTATTTT. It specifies CSVTGSTSTDTQYF.